This TCR beta chain was retrieved from a study of post-analysis software for immune sequencing data. Study summary: There were relapsing-remitting, secondary progressive and progressive-relapsing multiple sclerosis among the disease courses included.

Libraries were made from TCR beta cDNA, and they carried unique molecular identifiers. cDNA molecules numbering roughly 0.5 million came from roughly 1 to 10 million T cells. TCRdb recomputed calls from the PCR reads with MiXCR, one row per CDR3 protein. The sample records hundreds of thousands of distinct CDR3 sequences, roughly 30% being singletons. Worth noting for this clonotype: Its antigen is currently unknown.

Study outcomes and limitations: Relative to controls, patients had five TRBV segments at higher frequency, with TRBV5-6, TRBV5-1 and TRBV20-1 among these. Same-batch preparations were strongly co-clustered by F measure. Relative to controls, patients with multiple sclerosis showed significantly lower normalized Chao1 diversity.

This CDR3 is built from 15 residues. Germline loops: CDR1 DFQATT, CDR2 SNEGSKA (reference sequence). J was trimmed by 4 bases and V by 3 bases; bases with no gene match: 6. Sequencing was carried out using blood. The chain couples TRBV20-1 to TRBJ1-5, with 10 positions matching TRBD1. The receptor was derived from a girl aged 10 to 17 with multiple sclerosis. CDR3 sequence: CSASPPGQGNQPQHF. The CDR3 coding sequence is TGCAGTGCTAGCCCCCCGGGACAGGGGAATCAGCCCCAGCATTTT.